The present T cell receptor beta chain was sequenced within a study of OX40 agonist ivuxolimab in advanced cancers. At the level of the study: In three patients, partial responses were observed, one with hepatocellular carcinoma and two with cutaneous melanoma.

The trim removed 0 bases at V and 6 bases at J, leaving 3 bases unmatched. The CDR3 sequence is 14 residues long. The germline CDR1 and CDR2 sequences are SGDLS and YYNGEE. Regarding the study as a whole: With doses of 0.1-3.0 mg/kg, partial responders showed among the lowest clonal expansion.

As regards this clone: The target antigen is unknown.

The data were produced by immunoSEQ multiplex PCR, yet TCRdb's version contains in-frame clones alone and is incomplete. Among about 53,000 clones listed, less than 85% were seen once. Prior autoimmune disease or systemic immunosuppression barred patients. The chain carries TRBV9 and TRBJ1-5, with 7 positions matching TRBD1. The sequence was collected from an adult with an advanced solid tumor such as melanoma, head and neck, liver or kidney cancer. Sequences were derived from CD4+ or CD8+ T cells sorted from blood, sampled in a trial of the OX40 agonist ivuxolimab. CDR3 in DNA: TGTGCCAGCAGCGTAGGACAGGGCGGTCAGCCCCAGCATTTT. This codes for CASSVGQGGQPQHF. The whole variable domain, remainder taken from reference TRBV9 and TRBJ1-5, is DSGVTQTPKHLITATGQRVTLRCSPRSGDLSVYWYQQSLDQGLQFLIQYYNGEERAKGNILERFSAQQFPDLHSELNLSSLELGDSALYFCASSVGQGGQPQHFGDGTRLSIL.